This TCR beta chain was documented in a study of T cells after posttransplantation cyclophosphamide. The data were produced by immunoSEQ multiplex PCR, yet TCRdb's version contains in-frame clones alone and is incomplete. The sample lists roughly 30,000 clones; around 90% were seen once. Germline CDR1 and CDR2: SGHTA and FQGTGA. V trimming: 5 bases; J trimming: 4 bases; junction bases outside the gene matches: 9. The CDR3 contains 15 residues. The clonotype was recovered from a woman aged 35 to 49 with a blood cancer, CMV-positive, and with a related stem cell donor. The chain links TRBV7-3 to TRBJ2-7; the match to TRBD2 covers 9 bases. Sequences were obtained from PBMCs. The CDR3 protein is CASSLSRGGAYEQYF. The CDR3 DNA is TGTGCCAGCAGCCTCAGTCGCGGGGGGGCGTACGAGCAGTACTTC. Using reference TRBV7-3 and TRBJ2-7 for the parts outside the CDR3, the full variable domain is GAGVSQTPSNKVTEKGKYVELRCDPISGHTALYWYRQSLGQGPEFLIYFQGTGAADDSGLPNDRFFAVRPEGSVSTLKIQRTERGDSAVYLCASSLSRGGAYEQYFGPGTRLTVT.